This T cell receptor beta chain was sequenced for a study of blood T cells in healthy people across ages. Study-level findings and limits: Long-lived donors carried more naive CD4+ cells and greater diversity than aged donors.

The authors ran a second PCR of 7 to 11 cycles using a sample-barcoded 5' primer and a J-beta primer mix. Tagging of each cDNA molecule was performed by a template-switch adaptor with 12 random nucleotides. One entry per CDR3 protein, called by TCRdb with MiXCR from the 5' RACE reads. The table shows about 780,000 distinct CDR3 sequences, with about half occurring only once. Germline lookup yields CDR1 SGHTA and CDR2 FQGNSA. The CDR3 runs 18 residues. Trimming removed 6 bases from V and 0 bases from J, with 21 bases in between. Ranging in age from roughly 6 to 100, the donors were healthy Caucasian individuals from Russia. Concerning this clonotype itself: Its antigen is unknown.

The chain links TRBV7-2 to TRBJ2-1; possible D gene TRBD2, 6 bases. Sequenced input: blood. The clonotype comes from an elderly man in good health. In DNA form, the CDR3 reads TGTGCCAGCAGACCACGCCGGAGGGCGGGCCCCTCCTACAATGAGCAGTTCTTC. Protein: CASRPRRRAGPSYNEQFF.